The clone carrying this T cell receptor (beta chain) was counted only a few times. Its antigen is not identified. One heparinised blood draw averaging roughly 100 mL was given by each donor. Without exception, sorted populations had purity beyond 95%. The germline CDR1 and CDR2 sequences are KGHSH and LQKENI. Trimming left V 2 bases short and J 3 bases short, with 7 bases between. The CDR3 spans 13 residues. Reverse transcription of all isolated RNA meant that expressed TCRB transcripts were sequenced. Sequencing was performed with immunoSEQ multiplex PCR; in TCRdb, only in-frame clones are kept and a portion is missing. The profile shows about 930,000 clones, about a sixth of them singletons. This sample was included in a study of beta chain features in type 1 diabetes. Overall study: Cell yields, age and gender were similar between patients and healthy donors. Study-level points and caveats: More deletions and fewer insertions at VDJ junctions were found in patients with type 1 diabetes.

The chain uses TRBV18 and TRBJ2-5; D is undetermined. The TCR originated in a woman between 18 and 30 years old in good health. Sequencing was done on a sample of naive CD4+ T cells from blood. CDR3 sequence (DNA): TGTGCCAGCTCACCAGCCATCGAAGAGACCCAGTACTTC. This gives the protein CASSPAIEETQYF. Full variable domain (outside the CDR3, taken from reference TRBV18 and TRBJ2-5): NAGVMQNPRHLVRRRGQEARLRCSPMKGHSHVYWYRQLPEEGLKFMVYLQKENIIDESGMPKERFSAEFPKEGPSILRIQQVVRGDSAAYFCASSPAIEETQYFGPGTRLLVL.